This entry features one TCR beta chain sequence. This specimen comes from a study of T-cell reconstitution after alpha-beta-depleted transplantation in children. CDR1 and CDR2 (germline): MDHEN, SYDVKM. The V gene lost 3 bases and the J gene lost 7 bases, with 12 bases spanning the gap. This CDR3 is built from 14 residues. TCRbeta library preparation incorporated unique molecular identifiers. One entry per CDR3 protein, called by TCRdb with MiXCR from the PCR reads. Here the sample spans about 440,000 distinct CDR3 sequences, around two fifths being singletons. The sequence derives from a girl aged 2 to 10 with aplastic anemia, due to receive a stem cell transplant. The sample here was PBMCs, taken before TCRalphabeta/CD19-depleted stem cell transplant. This chain joins TRBV28 and TRBJ2-2; D ambiguous. For the CDR3, the DNA is TGTGCCAGCAGTTTCCGCGGTTTGAACGGGGAGCTGTTTTTT. Its translation is CASSFRGLNGELFF. Full variable domain (remainder filled in from reference TRBV28 and TRBJ2-2): DVKVTQSSRYLVKRTGEKVFLECVQDMDHENMFWYRQDPGLGLRLIYFSYDVKMKEKGDIPEGYSVSREKKERFSLILESASTNQTSMYLCASSFRGLNGELFFGEGSRLTVL.